Following are 25 T cell receptor beta chains from one sample sequenced in a study of T cell responses to AZD1222 COVID-19 vaccine. Sequencing used immunoSEQ multiplex PCR; TCRdb keeps in-frame clones, though not all of them. The sample has tens of thousands of clones; more than 85% are singletons. The starting material was peripheral blood, obtained 28 days after the second AZD1222 dose. Source of these receptors: an adult who received the AZD1222 COVID-19 vaccine.

The chain couples TRBV28 to TRBJ1-3; the D gene is possibly TRBD1 (5 bases). CDR1 MDHEN and CDR2 SYDVKM come from the germline V gene. This CDR3 is built from 17 residues. V was trimmed by 6 bases and J by 0 bases, leaving 18 bases between them. The CDR3 DNA follows: TGTGCCAGCAGAAACCCTGGGGACTTGAGCTCTGGAAACACCATATATTTT. Its protein product is CASRNPGDLSSGNTIYF.

The J gene is TRBJ2-7, the V gene TRBV7-9, with TRBD2 matching over 12 bases. Germline trimming cut 7 bases from V and 4 bases from J; bases unmatched to any gene: 8. The CDR3 spans 15 residues. Per germline, CDR1 SEHNR and CDR2 FQNEAQ (reference sequence). In DNA, the CDR3 is TGTGCCAGCACTGCTAGCGGGAGGGCCGAATACGAGCAGTACTTC. Translating gives CASTASGRAEYEQYF.

The gene calls are TRBV19 and TRBJ2-1; 13 nucleotides line up with TRBD2. V was pared by 4 bases and J by 6 bases, with 9 bases of the junction left unmatched. This CDR3 has 17 amino acids. CDR1 and CDR2 from the germline V gene are LNHDA and SQIVND (reference sequence). As DNA, the CDR3 is TGTGCCAGTAGTACTCAGACTAGCGGGAGGATGGCCAATGAGCAGTTCTTC. It specifies CASSTQTSGRMANEQFF.

CDR3 DNA: TGTGCCAGCAGTCAACTAGCGGGACCGCAGTTCTTC. It codes for CASSQLAGPQFF. The chain couples TRBV5-6 to TRBJ2-1; 10 positions match TRBD2. The CDR3 is made up of 12 amino acids. Germline CDR1 SGHDT, CDR2 YYEEEE. The V segment lost 5 bases and the J segment 12 bases; nucleotides outside the gene matches: 5.

This chain uses TRBV9 with TRBJ2-3; 8 nucleotides match TRBD2. The CDR3 has 16 amino acids. The V gene end was trimmed by 4 bases and the J gene end by 3 bases; junction bases not matched to a gene: 10. Looked up from germline, CDR1 is SGDLS and CDR2 is YYNGEE. CDR3 coding DNA: TGTGCCAGCAGCCGTGCAACGGGAGGGCCTACAGATACGCAGTATTTT. Its translation is CASSRATGGPTDTQYF.

The rearrangement links TRBV15 to TRBJ2-7, with 7 bases fitting TRBD1. Per the germline V gene, CDR1 is LNHNV and CDR2 is YYDKDF (reference sequence). J lost 2 bases, V lost 1 base, and 5 bases had no gene match. The length of the CDR3 is 15 residues. CDR3 loop: CATSRGDRITYEQYF. DNA for the CDR3: TGTGCCACCAGCAGAGGGGACAGAATCACCTACGAGCAGTACTTC.

The count of this clone is one. The chain employs TRBV10-3 and TRBJ1-2; maybe TRBD1 (6 bases). The CDR3 runs to 14 residues. Germline assignment: CDR1 ENHRY and CDR2 SYGVKD. V shed 2 bases and J shed 8 bases, with 15 bases lying between them. CDR3 in DNA: TGTGCCATCAGTGAGGCGGGGGGGCCTGGGGGCTACACCTTC. It is translated as CAISEAGGPGGYTF.

This chain's CDR3 is CASSPAQGFPGELFF. The DNA for the CDR3 is TGCGCCAGCAGCCCCGCTCAGGGATTCCCCGGGGAGCTGTTTTTT. This rearrangement joins TRBV4-1 to TRBJ2-2; D might be TRBD1 (5 bases). Trimming shortened V by 4 bases and J by 6 bases, and 15 bases separated the two germline ends. The CDR3 runs to 15 residues. Germline V gene lookup returns CDR1 MGHRA and CDR2 YSYEKL.

This chain links TRBV3-1 (or the pseudogene TRBV3-2) with TRBJ2-1; TRBD2 aligns across 14 bases. This CDR3 comprises 19 residues. Trimming removed 1 base from V and 0 bases from J; junction bases left unmatched: 5. Germline CDR1 is LGHDT and CDR2 is YNNKEL (reference sequence). In DNA, the CDR3 is TGTGCCAGCAGCCAAGGACTAGCGGGAGGGCTTAGCTCCTACAATGAGCAGTTCTTC. It yields the protein CASSQGLAGGLSSYNEQFF.

The chain carries TRBV28 and TRBJ1-5; perhaps TRBD1 as D (5 bases). Germline assignment: CDR1 MDHEN and CDR2 SYDVKM. This CDR3 has 14 residues. Trimming pared 7 bases from V and 8 bases from J, leaving 18 bases between. CDR3 amino acids: CASTRMGVQEPQHF. The CDR3 region has the DNA TGTGCCAGCACCCGGATGGGGGTTCAGGAGCCCCAGCATTTT.

The chain couples TRBV27 to TRBJ1-2, with D unresolved. CDR1 is MNHEY and CDR2 is SMNVEV in the germline V gene (reference sequence). The V and J ends lost 6 bases and 2 bases respectively, with 13 bases between them. The CDR3 runs 14 residues. CDR3 region: CASRTAGQNYGYTF. As DNA, the CDR3 is TGTGCCAGCAGAACCGCCGGGCAGAACTATGGCTACACCTTC.

The chain combines TRBV5-1 with TRBJ1-3; a possible D gene is TRBD1 (5 bases). Germline-derived CDR1 and CDR2 are SGHRS and YFSETQ. The CDR3 consists of 17 residues. Trimming removed 0 bases at V and 0 bases at J, with 13 bases between. CDR3 sequence reads: CASSLGLQGRSGNTIYF. In DNA, the CDR3 is TGCGCCAGCAGCTTGGGTCTCCAGGGCCGCTCTGGAAACACCATATATTTT.

The chain employs TRBV6-2 or TRBV6-3 and TRBJ2-7; tentative D call: TRBD1 (6 bases). The CDR3 runs to 14 residues. Germline V lookup: CDR1 MNHEY, CDR2 SVGEGT. The V gene lost 2 bases and the J gene lost 0 bases, with 8 bases spanning the gap. The CDR3: CASSYGTNSYEQYF. The CDR3 region has the DNA TGTGCCAGCAGTTACGGGACAAACTCCTACGAGCAGTACTTC.

The V gene is TRBV28, the J gene TRBJ1-2; D uncertain. CDR1 and CDR2 from the germline V gene are MDHEN and SYDVKM. V shed 8 bases and J shed 0 bases, with 7 bases lying between them. This CDR3 region has 12 residues. This CDR3 reads CASSTSNYGYTF. The CDR3 coding sequence is TGTGCCAGCTCCACGTCTAACTATGGCTACACCTTC.

This sequence joins TRBV5-1 and TRBJ1-5; maybe TRBD1 (5 bases). V was pared by 3 bases and J by 7 bases, with 14 bases between. Per germline, CDR1 SGHRS and CDR2 YFSETQ. The CDR3 is 14 amino acids. CDR3 nucleotide sequence: TGCGCCAGCAGCTCGGGACTTTCCGGGCAGCCCCAGCATTTT. The encoded protein is CASSSGLSGQPQHF.

This clone showed up just a few times. J is TRBJ1-6 and V is TRBV7-9; D remains unclear. The V end was cut by 3 bases, the J end by 5 bases, with 8 bases between. CDR3 length: 14 residues. Germline V gene data show CDR1 as SEHNR and CDR2 as FQNEAQ (reference sequence). The DNA for the CDR3 is TGTGCCAGCAGCTTTCACGGGGATAATTCACCCCTCCACTTT. Translated, it gives CASSFHGDNSPLHF.

V usage is TRBV28 and J usage is TRBJ1-2, with TRBD1 matching over 8 bases. With V trimmed by 8 bases and J by 5 bases, 4 bases remained unmatched. In germline, CDR1 is MDHEN, CDR2 SYDVKM. This CDR3 is built from 12 residues. Here the CDR3 reads CASSTGGYGYTF. CDR3 sequence (DNA): TGTGCCAGCTCTACAGGGGGATATGGCTACACCTTC.

This CDR3 reads CASSPLAGTFGEQYF. The CDR3 nucleotides are TGTGCCAGTAGCCCTCTAGCGGGGACCTTCGGCGAGCAGTACTTC. V usage is TRBV19 and J usage is TRBJ2-7, with 9 positions matching TRBD2. The CDR3 extends over 15 amino acids. J gave up 6 bases and V 6 bases, and 12 bases lay outside the gene matches. Germline CDR1 is LNHDA and CDR2 is SQIVND (reference sequence).

The J gene is TRBJ2-2, the V gene TRBV3-1 (or the pseudogene TRBV3-2), with no clear D. V shed 3 bases and J shed 1 base, with 9 bases lying between them. Germline V gene lookup returns CDR1 LGHDT and CDR2 YNNKEL (reference sequence). The CDR3 is 15 amino acids. CDR3 loop: CASSHARQNTGELFF. CDR3 DNA sequence: TGTGCCAGCAGCCACGCGCGACAGAACACCGGGGAGCTGTTTTTT.

The V call is TRBV19, the J call TRBJ1-2; TRBD1 is a possible D gene (6 bases). V dropped 3 bases and J dropped 4 bases, with 21 bases sitting between them. The CDR3 has 17 residues. Germline V gene sequence: CDR1 LNHDA, CDR2 SQIVND (reference sequence). CDR3 in amino acids: CASSIMYRAGASYGYTF. CDR3 nucleotide sequence: TGTGCCAGTAGTATTATGTATCGCGCAGGGGCAAGCTATGGCTACACCTTC.

J is TRBJ1-1 and V is TRBV6-5; D remains unclear. CDR3 length equals 14 residues. Between the trimmed V and J ends, which lost 2 bases and 0 bases, there was a span of 7 bases. The germline CDR1 and CDR2 sequences are MNHEY and SVGAGI. The CDR3 here is CASSYGSLNTEAFF. CDR3 bases: TGTGCCAGCAGTTACGGCAGCTTGAACACTGAAGCTTTCTTT.

This rearrangement joins TRBV19 to TRBJ1-6, with a possible D match to TRBD1 (6 bases). Germline V gene sequence: CDR1 LNHDA, CDR2 SQIVND (reference sequence). V lost 6 bases and J 5 bases, leaving 14 bases between the germline ends. CDR3 length equals 15 residues. In nucleotides, the CDR3 is TGTGCCAGTAGCCTACAGGGACCGAATAATTCACCCCTCCACTTT. It codes for CASSLQGPNNSPLHF.

The chain is built from TRBV10-3 and TRBJ1-2; D is undetermined. CDR3 length: 14 amino acids. CDR1 ENHRY and CDR2 SYGVKD come from the germline V gene. The V and J ends lost 3 bases and 4 bases respectively, with 12 bases between them. CDR3: CAISDPRGSYGYTF. CDR3 sequence (DNA): TGTGCCATCAGTGATCCCAGAGGGAGCTATGGCTACACCTTC.

The chain is built from TRBV10-3 and TRBJ2-3, with a tentative D call TRBD2 (5 bases). Looked up from germline, CDR1 is ENHRY and CDR2 is SYGVKD. CDR3 length equals 14 residues. V shed 2 bases and J shed 5 bases, with 11 bases lying between them. This chain's CDR3 is CAISERLGEDTQYF. The CDR3, as DNA: TGTGCCATCAGTGAGAGGTTGGGAGAAGATACGCAGTATTTT.

The count of this clone is one. The CDR3 spells CASRARVNTEAFF. CDR3 bases: TGTGCCAGCAGGGCCAGGGTGAACACTGAAGCTTTCTTT. The chain links TRBV12-3 or TRBV12-4 to TRBJ1-1; D may be TRBD1 (5 bases). Trimming took 6 bases from V and 0 from J, leaving 8 bases between them. This CDR3 contains 13 residues.